These T cell receptor beta chains were read from a single sample in a study of blood T cell repertoires in COVID-19. Produced via immunoSEQ multiplex PCR; TCRdb's table is partial and in-frame only. Here the sample spans about 330,000 clones, about 82% being singletons. What was sequenced was peripheral blood. These receptor sequences come from a human donor in a cohort sampled during active COVID-19. Each CDR3 is given with its conserved first and last residue. D genes are given only for firm matches. Rows may omit the clone size; those that give it use once, few, many or a size class.

abundance	v_gene	d_gene	j_gene	CDR3nt	CDR3aa
few	TRBV5-1	TRBD1	TRBJ1-2	TGCGCCAGCAGCCAAGGTGAGGGGGCAACCGGCTACACCTTC	CASSQGEGATGYTF
.	TRBV4-1	TRBD2	TRBJ2-5	TGCGCCAGCTCCCTAGCGGGGGGGGTGGAGACCCAGTACTTC	CASSLAGGVETQYF
.	TRBV30	.	TRBJ1-3	TGTGCCTGGAGCAGCGGGGCTGGAAACACCATATATTTT	CAWSSGAGNTIYF
once	TRBV9	.	TRBJ2-7	TGTGCCAGCAGCGTAGCGCTAGACGGGACCTACGAGCAGTACTTC	CASSVALDGTYEQYF
few	TRBV5-1	TRBD1	TRBJ1-5	TGCGCCAGCAGCCTTGGGACAGGGGGCAATCAGCCCCAGCATTTT	CASSLGTGGNQPQHF
.	TRBV18	.	TRBJ1-2	TGTGCCAGCTCGCCCCGGGAAACGGGGGGCTACACCTTC	CASSPRETGGYTF
few	TRBV19	.	TRBJ1-5	TGTGCCAGTACAAGGACGGGAAGCAATCAGCCCCAGCATTTT	CASTRTGSNQPQHF
once	TRBV7-6	TRBD2	TRBJ2-3	TGTGCCAGCAGCACCACTAGCGGGGGGCCCGCACATGGTACGCAGTATTTT	CASSTTSGGPAHGTQYF
.	TRBV5-6	TRBD1	TRBJ1-2	TGTGCCAGCAGCTGGAGGCAGACAGGGGGTAGAACTTCGGATGGCTACACCTTC	CASSWRQTGGRTSDGYTF
once	TRBV29-1	TRBD1	TRBJ2-7	TGCAGCGTTGAACCAACAGGGGGCGAGCAGTACTTC	CSVEPTGGEQYF
.	TRBV19	.	TRBJ1-1	TGTGCCAGTAGTATTACTACTGAAGCTTTCTTT	CASSITTEAFF
.	TRBV11-2	.	TRBJ1-6	TGTGCCAGCAGCTTAGATCGGCAGGGGTATAATTCACCCCTCCACTTT	CASSLDRQGYNSPLHF
.	TRBV7-2	.	TRBJ1-4	TGTGCCAGCAGCTCGGTGCCCGGGGAAAAACTGTTTTTT	CASSSVPGEKLFF
.	TRBV6-4	TRBD2	TRBJ2-5	TGTGCCAGCAGTGACTCTGGGACTACCAAGTACCAAGAGACCCAGTACTTC	CASSDSGTTKYQETQYF
.	TRBV7-6	.	TRBJ1-4	TGTGCCAGCAGCTTAAGGCGGGGGCCAACTAATGAAAAACTGTTTTTT	CASSLRRGPTNEKLFF
few	TRBV30	TRBD1	TRBJ1-6	TGTGCCTGGAGGGGACAGGAACTTTCACCCCTCCACTTT	CAWRGQELSPLHF
once	TRBV11-3	TRBD1	TRBJ2-3	TGTGCCAGCAGCAAAGGGGGCCGGGAAGATACGCAGTATTTT	CASSKGGREDTQYF
.	TRBV6-5	TRBD2	TRBJ2-3	TGTGCCAGCAGTTCGCAACGGACTAGCGGGGGGGATACGCAGTATTTT	CASSSQRTSGGDTQYF
.	TRBV19	.	TRBJ1-2	TGTGCCAGTAGTAGGGCACAGAAAGATGGCTACACCTTC	CASSRAQKDGYTF
.	TRBV11-2	.	TRBJ1-2	TGTGCCAGCAGCTCCCCCCGGGGGACCAACTATGGCTACACCTTC	CASSSPRGTNYGYTF
.	TRBV7-9	TRBD1	TRBJ2-7	TGTGCCAGCAGCTTTCGACAGGGGCACTACGAGCAGTACTTC	CASSFRQGHYEQYF
.	TRBV5-6	.	TRBJ2-1	TGTGCCAGCAGTCGTAGAGCATACGAGCAGTTCTTC	CASSRRAYEQFF
.	TRBV21-1	.	TRBJ2-3	TGTGCCAGCAGCAAGAATCTTTCGCGGGGGGGCCCTTGTGATACGCAGTATTTT	CASSKNLSRGGPCDTQYF
.	TRBV5-6	TRBD1	TRBJ2-7	TGTGCCAGCAGTCGCCGGGACAGGGATGGGCAGTACTTC	CASSRRDRDGQYF
.	TRBV12-3/TRBV12-4	.	TRBJ1-1	TGTGCCAGCACCCGGGAGGGGAACACTGAAGCTTTCTTT	CASTREGNTEAFF
once	TRBV11-3	.	TRBJ1-6	TGTGCCAGCAGTGCGAACGGGGATTCACCCCTCCACTTT	CASSANGDSPLHF
.	TRBV2	TRBD2	TRBJ2-1	TGTGCCAGCATGGCGTCGGGGGGCAATGAGCAGTTCTTC	CASMASGGNEQFF
.	TRBV10-3	.	TRBJ1-2	TGTGCCATCAGGATCTCAAAATTTGAGACAGGAGAATATGGCTACACCTTC	CAIRISKFETGEYGYTF
.	TRBV13	TRBD2	TRBJ2-4	TGTGCCAGCAGCTCCCGACTAGCGGGTAACATTCAGTACTTC	CASSSRLAGNIQYF
once	TRBV21-1	.	TRBJ1-1	TGTGCCAGCAGCAAAAAGCGCCCGAACGACAGGGCAGCGAACACTGAAGCTTTCTTT	CASSKKRPNDRAANTEAFF
.	TRBV7-3	TRBD2	TRBJ2-3	TGTGCCAGCAGCTTAACTAGCGGGGGTACCACAGATACGCAGTATTTT	CASSLTSGGTTDTQYF
many	TRBV18	.	TRBJ1-1	TGTGCCAGCTCACCCGGAGTTACAGGGACTGAAGCTTTCTTT	CASSPGVTGTEAFF
.	TRBV5-1	TRBD1	TRBJ2-1	TGCGCCAGCAGCGGGTATACAGGGGGCCTGCACGATGAGCAGTTCTTC	CASSGYTGGLHDEQFF
.	TRBV2	.	TRBJ1-5	TGTGCCAGCCGGGAAGAACGGAATCAGCCCCAGCATTTT	CASREERNQPQHF
.	TRBV3-1/TRBV3-2	.	TRBJ2-7	TGTGCCAGTGGTCCGGAGGGCTACGAGCAGTACTTC	CASGPEGYEQYF
.	TRBV7-9	.	TRBJ2-3	TGTGCCAGCAGCTTAATAGAGAATTTCACAGATACGCAGTATTTT	CASSLIENFTDTQYF
.	TRBV2	.	TRBJ1-5	TGTGCCAGCAGTGAAGCGCTAATTCTACGGGAAAACAATCAGCCCCAGCATTTT	CASSEALILRENNQPQHF
.	TRBV7-3	TRBD1	TRBJ1-2	TGTGCCAGCAGCTTAAGTGGGACAGGGGGATATGGCTACACCTTC	CASSLSGTGGYGYTF
.	TRBV11-1	.	TRBJ1-6	TGTGCCAGCAGCCTAATAGACAGACCCCTCCACTTT	CASSLIDRPLHF
once	TRBV12-3/TRBV12-4	TRBD1	TRBJ2-7	TGTGCCAGCAGGGGACAGGGGGCCAACGAGCAGTACTTC	CASRGQGANEQYF
once	TRBV9	TRBD1	TRBJ2-2	TGTGCCAGCAGCGTACAGGACAGGCCGGCCGGGGAGCTGTTTTTT	CASSVQDRPAGELFF
.	TRBV19	.	TRBJ1-6	TGTGCCTCAAGACCGCCAGGGTATAATTCACCCCTCCACTTT	CASRPPGYNSPLHF
.	TRBV2	.	TRBJ2-3	TGTGCCAGCAGTGGTCTAGAGGGTACAGATACGCAGTATTTT	CASSGLEGTDTQYF
.	TRBV7-3	.	TRBJ1-5	TGTGCCAGCGCCTTACAGGGAAATCAGCCCCAGCATTTT	CASALQGNQPQHF
.	TRBV5-1	TRBD1	TRBJ2-2	TGCGCCAGCAGCTGGGACAGGGGCACCGGGGAGCTGTTTTTT	CASSWDRGTGELFF
.	TRBV3-1/TRBV3-2	TRBD2	TRBJ2-2	TGTGCCAGCAGCCCTGCGGGACTAACCGGGGAGCTGTTTTTT	CASSPAGLTGELFF
.	TRBV30	.	TRBJ2-1	TGTGCCTGTATGTCCTACAATGAGCAGTTCTTC	CACMSYNEQFF
once	TRBV4-1	.	TRBJ1-5	TGCGCCAGCAGCCAGACAAGACAGATTTATAGCAATCAGCCCCAGCATTTT	CASSQTRQIYSNQPQHF
.	TRBV20-1	.	TRBJ1-1	TGCAGTGCTAGGCTAGGTTTGGCTTTCTTT	CSARLGLAFF
.	TRBV11-2	.	TRBJ1-1	TGTGCCAGCAGCTACGACAGGTCGCTGAACACTGAAGCTTTCTTT	CASSYDRSLNTEAFF
.	TRBV9	.	TRBJ2-3	TGTGCCAGCAGCGTGACGGGGATTACGGATACGCAGTATTTT	CASSVTGITDTQYF
few	TRBV6-4	.	TRBJ2-3	TGTGCCAGCAGGTCAGGTGCCACAGATACGCAGTATTTT	CASRSGATDTQYF
.	TRBV2	TRBD1	TRBJ1-5	TGTGCCAGCAGTGAGAGGACGACAGGGATTGTTTATCGCAATCAGCCCCAGCATTTT	CASSERTTGIVYRNQPQHF